The rows below give T cell receptor beta chains drawn from one sample of a study of chemoradiotherapy in HPV16-positive cancers. Repertoires were generated with immunoSEQ multiplex PCR, while TCRdb's copy carries only in-frame clones and drops some. The sample lists about 12,000 clones; around three quarters were seen once. This material was acquired from a patient who underwent chemoradiotherapy. Every receptor here comes from a human donor with HPV-associated anogenital cancer. The CDR3 runs from the conserved cysteine through the conserved F or W. A D gene is named only where the DNA matches it firmly. Clone size is not always given. Where it is, it says once, few, many or a class for expanded clones.

J gene | V gene | D gene | clone size | CDR3 DNA | CDR3 protein
TRBJ2-3 | TRBV5-1 | TRBD2 | - | TGCGCCAGCAGCTTTGCTAGCGGGGGTGCAGATACGCAGTATTTT | CASSFASGGADTQYF
TRBJ2-7 | TRBV7-6 | - | once | TGTGCCAGCAGCTTAGCGGGGAGGGACAGCCCCTACGAGCAGTACTTC | CASSLAGRDSPYEQYF
TRBJ1-1 | TRBV7-9 | - | - | TGTGCCAGCAGCCCTATCGCAGAAGTTTCTGAAGCTTTCTTT | CASSPIAEVSEAFF
TRBJ2-3 | TRBV4-2 | TRBD1 | - | TGTGCCAGCAGCCAAGATGGAAGAGGGGGCGGCCGGGATACGCAGTATTTT | CASSQDGRGGGRDTQYF
TRBJ1-1 | TRBV28 | - | - | TGTGCCAGCAGTTCAGGGGTTGCTTTCTTT | CASSSGVAFF
TRBJ2-5 | TRBV9 | TRBD1 | - | TGTGCCAGCAGCGAGACAGGGGGAGAGACCCAGTACTTC | CASSETGGETQYF
TRBJ1-1 | TRBV2 | - | medium-sized | TGTGCCAGCCTCCTGAGGCAACTAAGTATTGAGGCTTTCTTT | CASLLRQLSIEAFF
TRBJ1-5 | TRBV18 | TRBD1 | - | TGTGCCAGCTCACAGGACTCCGGGACAGCGAATCAGCCCCAGCATTTT | CASSQDSGTANQPQHF
TRBJ1-4 | TRBV6-5 | - | - | TGTGCCAGCAGTTACGCCAGGGGTGAAAAACTGTTTTTT | CASSYARGEKLFF
TRBJ1-1 | TRBV11-2 | - | - | TGTGCCAGCAGCCCGATGTCTTTAAAGCGAGCTTTCTTT | CASSPMSLKRAFF
TRBJ1-1 | TRBV27 | - | - | TGTGCCAGCGAACCGTGGGGAACAGGGTCCACTGAAGCTTTCTTT | CASEPWGTGSTEAFF
TRBJ1-5 | TRBV5-1 | TRBD1 | - | TGCGCCAGCAGCTTGGAGGGACAGGGCGGTCAGCCCCAGCATTTT | CASSLEGQGGQPQHF
TRBJ2-2 | TRBV13 | - | - | TGTGCCAGCAGCTCCACAGGGTCTTACACCGGGGAGCTGTTTTTT | CASSSTGSYTGELFF
TRBJ1-4 | TRBV6-1 | TRBD1 | - | TGTGCCAGCAGTCGACGACAGGGAGGTGAAAAACTGTTTTTT | CASSRRQGGEKLFF
TRBJ2-3 | TRBV9 | - | - | TGTGCCAGCAGCAAAAACGAGGGGTACACAGATACGCAGTATTTT | CASSKNEGYTDTQYF
TRBJ2-5 | TRBV7-8 | TRBD2 | - | TGTGCCAGCAGCTTAAGGGAGACTAGCGCGGTAAAGTACTTC | CASSLRETSAVKYF
TRBJ2-7 | TRBV6-5 | TRBD2 | - | TGTGCCAGCAGTATAGCAGCGGGGCCATACGAGCAGTACTTC | CASSIAAGPYEQYF
TRBJ2-7 | TRBV6-5 | TRBD2 | - | TGTGCCAGCAGTCCCGGACTAGCGGGGGGCTACGAGCAGTACTTC | CASSPGLAGGYEQYF
TRBJ1-1 | TRBV19 | - | - | TGTGCCAGTAGCTCCGGTGTGGGCACTGAAGCTTTCTTT | CASSSGVGTEAFF
TRBJ1-4 | TRBV6-5 | - | - | TGTGCCAGCAGTACTACAGGGAAGGAAAAACTGTTTTTT | CASSTTGKEKLFF
TRBJ2-3 | TRBV6-6 | TRBD1 | - | TGTGCCAGCAGTACTGCCGGGACAGGGAGCACAGATACGCAGTATTTT | CASSTAGTGSTDTQYF
TRBJ1-2 | TRBV5-4 | TRBD1 | - | TGTGCCAGCAGCCGGGACAGGGGGTTCTCAACTGTCTATGGCTACACCTTC | CASSRDRGFSTVYGYTF
TRBJ1-2 | TRBV6-5 | - | - | TGTGCCAGCAGTTTAAAGGGCAGGGAGGGCGGCTACACCTTC | CASSLKGREGGYTF
TRBJ2-4 | TRBV2 | - | - | TGTGCCAGCAGTCCTCCGGACTCTTCCCACATTCAGTACTTC | CASSPPDSSHIQYF
TRBJ1-1 | TRBV19 | - | - | TGTGCCAGTAGTACTACCGGAGGAGGGATAAAGGGAGCTTTCTTT | CASSTTGGGIKGAFF
TRBJ2-3 | TRBV5-4 | TRBD2 | - | TGTGCCAGCAGCGCGGGAGGGGGCAGGGATACGCAGTATTTT | CASSAGGGRDTQYF